This T cell receptor beta chain originates from a study of blood T cells in healthy people across ages. Peripheral blood from each donor was collected in a volume of 8 to 10 milliliters. General study results and limits: Aged donors had fewer naive CD4+ cells and lower diversity than long-lived donors.

Comment on this clonotype: Its specificity is not known.

A second PCR of about 6 to 11 cycles used a sample-barcoded 5' primer and a J-beta primer mix. Each cDNA molecule carried a tag from a template-switch adaptor that contained 12 random nucleotides. Paired-end reads containing CDR3 totaled no fewer than 2.5 million for each sample. TCRdb re-called the 5' RACE reads with MiXCR, one entry per CDR3 protein. The sample carries over a million distinct CDR3 sequences, approximately 40% recorded once. Per germline, CDR1 MDHEN and CDR2 SYDVKM. The V gene lost 4 bases and the J gene lost 4 bases, with 17 bases spanning the gap. The CDR3 contains 15 residues. This chain joins TRBV28 and TRBJ2-7; D is possibly TRBD1 (6 bases). The material sequenced was blood. This sequence was found in a woman younger than 30 in good health. This CDR3 reads CASSWTGRGRYEQYF. CDR3 DNA: TGTGCCAGCAGTTGGACGGGCAGGGGAAGGTACGAGCAGTACTTC.